The rows below give T cell receptor beta chains drawn from one sample of a study of cytomegalovirus exposure and HLA in healthy donors. TCRdb's table, derived via immunoSEQ multiplex PCR, lists solely in-frame clones and lacks some. The repertoire holds approximately 92,000 clones, about 86% seen once, with approximately 4% in the top ten. The sample was PBMCs. The receptors stem from a woman between 65 and 79 years old in good health and CMV-seropositive. CDR3s leave out the opening cysteine and the closing phenylalanine or tryptophan. A D gene is named only where the DNA matches it firmly.

D gene: TRBD2; J gene: TRBJ2-7; V gene: TRBV9; CDR3 protein: ASSVAFSGRRNEQY
D gene: TRBD1; J gene: TRBJ2-4; V gene: TRBV5-1; CDR3 protein: ASSFGTGKNIQY
D gene: -; J gene: TRBJ1-2; V gene: TRBV7-9; CDR3 protein: ASSLGQALYGYT
D gene: TRBD1; J gene: TRBJ2-6; V gene: TRBV10-2; CDR3 protein: ASSARTGPTGANVLT
D gene: -; J gene: TRBJ1-1; V gene: TRBV18; CDR3 protein: ASSPPAGMNTEAF
D gene: -; J gene: TRBJ2-7; V gene: TRBV5-6; CDR3 protein: ASSFKVASGYEQY
D gene: -; J gene: TRBJ2-7; V gene: TRBV27; CDR3 protein: ASSLTSKYEQY
D gene: -; J gene: TRBJ1-5; V gene: TRBV15; CDR3 protein: ATSRPQGIDSNQPQH
D gene: TRBD1; J gene: TRBJ2-4; V gene: TRBV7-2; CDR3 protein: ASSLGPGGAYIQY
D gene: TRBD2; J gene: TRBJ2-2; V gene: TRBV5-4; CDR3 protein: ASSAGTSGTSGELF
D gene: -; J gene: TRBJ2-5; V gene: TRBV10-1; CDR3 protein: ASTGYGSETQY
D gene: -; J gene: TRBJ2-1; V gene: TRBV12-5; CDR3 protein: ASAGQDGSYNEQF
D gene: TRBD1; J gene: TRBJ2-1; V gene: TRBV7-9; CDR3 protein: ASSGRTGVGYYNEQF
D gene: TRBD1; J gene: TRBJ2-7; V gene: TRBV18; CDR3 protein: ASSLGQLPKYEQY
D gene: -; J gene: TRBJ2-1; V gene: TRBV11-3; CDR3 protein: ASSLKGIGILPNEQF
D gene: TRBD1; J gene: TRBJ1-4; V gene: TRBV7-9; CDR3 protein: ASSLSGSGQRNEKLF
D gene: TRBD2; J gene: TRBJ2-1; V gene: TRBV4-2; CDR3 protein: ASSRSGGSSYNEQF
D gene: -; J gene: TRBJ1-1; V gene: TRBV20-1; CDR3 protein: SPPYTEAF
D gene: -; J gene: TRBJ2-2; V gene: TRBV27; CDR3 protein: ASRDREGTGELF
D gene: -; J gene: TRBJ2-1; V gene: TRBV6-1; CDR3 protein: ASSEQGGGNNEQF
D gene: -; J gene: TRBJ1-1; V gene: TRBV18; CDR3 protein: ASSQQGNTEAF
D gene: TRBD1; J gene: TRBJ1-4; V gene: TRBV6-1; CDR3 protein: ASSEHRGFEKLF
D gene: -; J gene: TRBJ2-3; V gene: TRBV12-5; CDR3 protein: ASGGPGGSTDTQY
D gene: TRBD1; J gene: TRBJ2-6; V gene: TRBV5-4; CDR3 protein: ASSLGQGAGANVLT
D gene: -; J gene: TRBJ2-2; V gene: TRBV6-6; CDR3 protein: ASSPRAQNTGELF
D gene: -; J gene: TRBJ2-1; V gene: TRBV28; CDR3 protein: ASSLEARGLGGRSYNEQL
D gene: TRBD1; J gene: TRBJ2-1; V gene: TRBV29-1; CDR3 protein: SVAPGTGRNEQF
D gene: -; J gene: TRBJ2-1; V gene: TRBV9; CDR3 protein: ASSVTTGGYNEQF
D gene: TRBD1; J gene: TRBJ1-1; V gene: TRBV11-1; CDR3 protein: ASSQPGQRGEAF
D gene: TRBD1; J gene: TRBJ2-7; V gene: TRBV19; CDR3 protein: ASSPGQTYEQY
D gene: TRBD1; J gene: TRBJ1-2; V gene: TRBV5-6; CDR3 protein: ASSPGTGNYGYT
D gene: TRBD1; J gene: TRBJ1-2; V gene: TRBV28; CDR3 protein: ASSPTGGTYGYT
D gene: -; J gene: TRBJ2-3; V gene: TRBV2; CDR3 protein: ASSLRRLRTDTQY
D gene: TRBD2; J gene: TRBJ2-7; V gene: TRBV18; CDR3 protein: ASSLETSSEQY
D gene: TRBD2; J gene: TRBJ2-4; V gene: TRBV2; CDR3 protein: ASSVREGGNIQY
D gene: TRBD1; J gene: TRBJ2-7; V gene: TRBV27; CDR3 protein: ASSQPPGQGTYEQY
D gene: TRBD2; J gene: TRBJ2-1; V gene: TRBV5-4; CDR3 protein: ASSSPTSGEYNEQF
D gene: TRBD1; J gene: TRBJ1-5; V gene: TRBV6-6; CDR3 protein: ASSYKGTGDGQPQH
D gene: TRBD1; J gene: TRBJ2-3; V gene: TRBV4-2; CDR3 protein: ASSQGSDRLSTDTQY
D gene: -; J gene: TRBJ1-1; V gene: TRBV18; CDR3 protein: ASSPRAGVNTEAF
D gene: TRBD2; J gene: TRBJ2-3; V gene: TRBV5-1; CDR3 protein: ASTGTTSGSPDTQY
D gene: TRBD2; J gene: TRBJ2-5; V gene: TRBV7-9; CDR3 protein: ASFRTSGAQETQY
D gene: TRBD1; J gene: TRBJ2-1; V gene: TRBV27; CDR3 protein: ASSHFGQGQYNEQF
D gene: -; J gene: TRBJ2-5; V gene: TRBV19; CDR3 protein: ASSIPGHREETQY
D gene: TRBD1; J gene: TRBJ1-3; V gene: TRBV15; CDR3 protein: ATSRDNRGGSGNTIY
D gene: -; J gene: TRBJ2-2; V gene: TRBV5-4; CDR3 protein: ASSLDSGPNTGELF
D gene: -; J gene: TRBJ2-5; V gene: TRBV6-5; CDR3 protein: ASSTERQETQY
D gene: TRBD2; J gene: TRBJ2-7; V gene: TRBV5-4; CDR3 protein: ASGRLAGADEQY